This T cell receptor beta chain was sequenced in a study of OX40 agonist ivuxolimab in advanced cancers. Overall study: At 0.01 to 10 mg/kg, ivuxolimab was administered intravenously to patients every 2 weeks.

Using immunoSEQ multiplex PCR, the repertoire was profiled, and TCRdb retains in-frame clones only, with some absent. The sample holds 50,000 to 65,000 clones; approximately 90% are singletons and the top ten take roughly 1.8%. The study's findings and limits: Clonal expansion by week 6 occurred in CD4+ and CD8+ blood T cells (at 0.1 to 3.0 mg/kg).

A word on this clone: Its antigen is not known.

Sequencing used CD4+ or CD8+ T cells sorted from blood, obtained in a trial of the OX40 agonist ivuxolimab. The clonotype originates from an adult with an advanced solid tumor such as melanoma, head and neck, liver or kidney cancer.

This CDR3 reads CASSSPYEQYF. In DNA form, the CDR3 reads TGTGCCAGCAGTTCCCCCTACGAGCAGTACTTC. V and J are TRBV28 and TRBJ2-7; D is undetermined. Germline CDR1 MDHEN, CDR2 SYDVKM. This CDR3 is built from 11 residues. Trimming removed 4 bases at V and 2 bases at J, with 3 bases between.